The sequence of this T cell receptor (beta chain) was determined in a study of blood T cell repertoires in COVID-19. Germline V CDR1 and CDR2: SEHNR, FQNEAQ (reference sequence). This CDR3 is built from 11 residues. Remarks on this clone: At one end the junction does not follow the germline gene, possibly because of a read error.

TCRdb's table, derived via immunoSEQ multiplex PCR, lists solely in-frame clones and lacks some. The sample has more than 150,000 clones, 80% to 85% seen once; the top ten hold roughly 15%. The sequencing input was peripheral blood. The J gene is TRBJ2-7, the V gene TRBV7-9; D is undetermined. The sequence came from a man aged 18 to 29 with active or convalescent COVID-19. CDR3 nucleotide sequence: TGTGCCAGCAGCACCTACTACGCGCAGTACTTC. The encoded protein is CASSTYYAQYF.